Only one count was recorded for the clone carrying this TCR beta chain. The protocol was immunoSEQ multiplex PCR, while the TCRdb copy is restricted to in-frame clones and leaves out a portion. The sample includes about 28,000 clones, 70% to 90% seen only once; the top ten take approximately 9%. This specimen comes from a study of blood T cell repertoires in COVID-19. V dropped 0 bases and J dropped 1; count of bases not matched to a gene: 2. The length of the CDR3 is 15 residues. Germline CDR1 is SGHTA and CDR2 is FQGTGA. Sequenced input: peripheral blood. The genes are TRBV7-3 and TRBJ2-7; TRBD2 agrees at 8 bases. This TCR was recovered from a human donor in a cohort sampled during active COVID-19. The CDR3: CASSLTAGASYEQYF. CDR3 nucleotides: TGTGCCAGCAGCTTAACAGCGGGGGCTTCCTACGAGCAGTACTTC.